This T cell receptor (beta chain) was recovered during a study of T cell repertoires in aging, cancer and after chemotherapy. The germline CDR1 and CDR2 sequences are MNHNS and SASEGT. Trimming cost V 4 bases and J 5 bases, with 17 bases left between them. CDR3 length equals 15 residues. Study conclusions and caveats: Immunological memory after chemotherapy cannot be judged from the repertoire data. In healthy donors, age-related TCR diversity loss mainly reflected lost richness. Compared with age-matched healthy donors, untreated hematological or solid cancer patients showed higher blood TCR clonality. Across the chemotherapy interval, each cancer cohort showed higher median generation probability, suggesting thymic rebound.

The template was genomic DNA from peripheral blood, not RNA. A remark on this clonotype: As yet, its antigen is unknown.

Rearranged V-D-J TRB sequences were amplified with a mixed TRB-A/B primer pool. MiXCR, run by TCRdb on the multiplex PCR reads, gives a single entry per CDR3 protein. The profile shows about 5,000 distinct CDR3 sequences, less than 25% of them singletons. The chain couples TRBV6-1 to TRBJ1-1; TRBD1 might be the D (5 bases). This receptor was identified in a human donor with a blood cancer. The sequencing input was blood. The CDR3 sequence is CASSAPDWGDTEAFF. The CDR3 coding sequence is TGTGCCAGCAGTGCGCCGGACTGGGGGGATACTGAAGCTTTCTTT.